Each of the 23 T cell receptor beta chains below was sequenced from the same sample in a study of T cell responses to AZD1222 COVID-19 vaccine. Produced via immunoSEQ multiplex PCR; TCRdb's table is partial and in-frame only. The profile shows around 99,000 clones, approximately 90% of them singletons. Specimen: peripheral blood, collected on day 0 of AZD1222 vaccination. All receptors come from an adult in good health.

V is TRBV9 and J is TRBJ1-5; perhaps TRBD1 as D (5 bases). CDR1 is SGDLS, CDR2 YYNGEE, per germline. The CDR3 is 16 amino acids. The germline V and J ends were trimmed by 2 bases and 7 bases, with 19 bases remaining between them. The CDR3 here is CASSVIPRERGQPQHF. In DNA form, the CDR3 reads TGTGCCAGCAGCGTTATACCTCGGGAAAGGGGACAGCCCCAGCATTTT.

The rearrangement uses TRBV6-2 or TRBV6-3 and TRBJ2-7; D unresolved. CDR1 is MNHEY and CDR2 is SVGEGT in the germline V gene. The CDR3 sequence is 13 residues long. V was cut by 2 bases and J by 6 bases, with 11 bases left in between. CDR3 nucleotides: TGTGCCAGCAGTTACACTCTGAATGCCGAGCAGTACTTC. Amino acid sequence: CASSYTLNAEQYF.

This sequence joins TRBV2 and TRBJ1-6; D perhaps matches TRBD1 (6 bases). Germline-derived CDR1 and CDR2 are SNHLY and FYNNEI. The CDR3 has 13 residues. V shed 9 bases and J shed 6 bases, with 12 bases lying between them. The CDR3 DNA is TGTGCCAGGAGACAGGAGCGTAATTCACCCCTCCACTTT. This encodes CARRQERNSPLHF.

This clone showed up just once. V usage is TRBV2 and J usage is TRBJ1-1; TRBD1 agrees at 7 bases. Germline V gene lookup returns CDR1 SNHLY and CDR2 FYNNEI. This CDR3 contains 11 residues. V shed 9 bases and J 4 bases; nucleotides not matched to a gene: 2. The CDR3 DNA follows: TGTGCCAGTCACAGGGGCACTGAAGCTTTCTTT. It encodes CASHRGTEAFF.

The gene calls are TRBV6-4 and TRBJ2-2, with D tentatively TRBD1 (5 bases). This CDR3 has 14 residues. V was pared by 3 bases and J by 3 bases, with 8 bases between. CDR1 is MRHNA and CDR2 is SNTAGT in the germline V gene. The CDR3 loop reads CASSEGRDTGELFF. DNA of the CDR3: TGTGCCAGCAGTGAGGGCAGGGACACCGGGGAGCTGTTTTTT.

CDR3 DNA sequence: TGCGCCAGCAGCCAAGATTCCAGCGGGAGTGGAAATGAGCAGTTCTTC. Translating it yields CASSQDSSGSGNEQFF. The V gene is TRBV4-1, the J gene TRBJ2-1; 8 positions match TRBD2. The V gene end was trimmed by 0 bases and the J gene end by 7 bases; junction bases not matched to a gene: 8. The CDR3 length is 16 residues. Germline lookup yields CDR1 MGHRA and CDR2 YSYEKL.

The chain carries TRBV5-4 and TRBJ2-2; TRBD2 matches 7 bases. Germline trimming cut 3 bases from V and 0 bases from J; bases unmatched to any gene: 2. The germline V gene has CDR1 SGHNT and CDR2 YYREEE (reference sequence). The CDR3 has 15 amino acids. CDR3: CASSSGLANTGELFF. The CDR3 DNA reads TGTGCCAGCAGCTCCGGACTAGCGAACACCGGGGAGCTGTTTTTT.

The chain joins TRBV4-3 to TRBJ1-2, with 7 bases matching TRBD1. Germline lookup yields CDR1 LGHNA and CDR2 YSLEER. This CDR3 has 14 residues. Trimming removed 6 bases from V and 2 bases from J; junction bases left unmatched: 6. The CDR3 DNA reads TGCGCCAGCAGTCGCGGGACAGCCAACTATGGCTACACCTTC. Encoded protein: CASSRGTANYGYTF.

The chain carries TRBV9 and TRBJ1-4, with D possibly being TRBD1 (6 bases). Trimming shortened V by 2 bases and J by 3 bases, and 11 bases separated the two germline ends. This CDR3 is built from 15 residues. Germline V gene lookup returns CDR1 SGDLS and CDR2 YYNGEE. This CDR3 reads CASSVGGQPNEKLFF. CDR3 sequence (DNA): TGTGCCAGCAGCGTCGGGGGGCAGCCTAATGAAAAACTGTTTTTT.

The rearrangement links TRBV5-1 to TRBJ2-7, with D possibly being TRBD1 or TRBD2 (5 bases each). Per germline, CDR1 SGHRS and CDR2 YFSETQ. Trimming took 0 bases from V and 0 from J, leaving 7 bases between them. CDR3 length equals 14 residues. In DNA form, the CDR3 reads TGCGCCAGCAGCTTGGAGGGGAGCTCCTACGAGCAGTACTTC. Residues: CASSLEGSSYEQYF.

The V call is TRBV30, the J call TRBJ1-5; 7 bases line up with TRBD1. The J segment lost 4 bases and the V segment lost 0 bases, leaving 3 bases of the junction unmatched. The CDR3 is 14 amino acids. From germline, CDR1 is GTSNPN and CDR2 SVGIG (reference sequence). The CDR3 is CAWSVGTANQPQHF. The DNA of the CDR3 is TGTGCCTGGAGTGTCGGGACAGCGAATCAGCCCCAGCATTTT.

The chain has TRBV27 and TRBJ1-6; D is ambiguous. V lost 7 bases, J lost 0 bases, and 13 bases lay in between. The germline gives CDR1 MNHEY, CDR2 SMNVEV (reference sequence). This CDR3 comprises 16 residues. The CDR3 spells CASKLDGSSYNSPLHF. DNA for the CDR3: TGTGCCAGCAAGTTGGACGGGAGCTCCTATAATTCACCCCTCCACTTT.

V gene TRBV5-1 combines with J gene TRBJ1-1; D unclear. Germline values: CDR1 SGHRS, CDR2 YFSETQ. V was trimmed by 5 bases and J by 8 bases, leaving 16 bases between them. The CDR3 totals 13 residues. CDR3 amino acids: CASSGESFWEAFF. Written as DNA, the CDR3 is TGCGCCAGCAGTGGGGAAAGCTTTTGGGAAGCTTTCTTT.

The CDR3 sequence: CASSPVAQAGVDIQYF. DNA of the CDR3: TGCGCCAGCAGCCCGGTGGCTCAGGCCGGTGTAGACATTCAGTACTTC. The V call is TRBV5-1, the J call TRBJ2-4, with D unresolved. The germline V gene has CDR1 SGHRS and CDR2 YFSETQ. V was pared by 4 bases and J by 8 bases, with 22 bases between. This CDR3 has 16 amino acids.

This clone was detected once. This rearrangement joins TRBV4-2 to TRBJ2-6; 7 bases match TRBD1. CDR3 size: 16 residues. Trimming cost V 4 bases and J 0 bases; bases outside gene matches: 3. CDR1 LGHNA and CDR2 YNFKEQ come from the germline V gene. CDR3 amino acids: CASSPNRGSGANVLTF. The CDR3 DNA is TGTGCCAGCAGCCCTAACAGGGGCTCTGGGGCCAACGTCCTGACTTTC.

The chain carries TRBV7-9 and TRBJ2-1; perhaps TRBD2 as D (5 bases). Trimming took 5 bases from V and 6 from J, leaving 14 bases between them. Germline lookup yields CDR1 SEHNR and CDR2 FQNEAQ (reference sequence). CDR3 length: 14 amino acids. The CDR3: CASSRVEGSNEQFF. CDR3 nucleotide sequence: TGTGCCAGCAGCCGAGTTGAGGGAAGCAATGAGCAGTTCTTC.

This chain uses TRBV19 with TRBJ1-1; D remains unclear. The CDR3 runs to 12 residues. Germline values: CDR1 LNHDA, CDR2 SQIVND (reference sequence). The V gene lost 4 bases and the J gene lost 2 bases, with 5 bases spanning the gap. In nucleotides, the CDR3 is TGTGCCAGTAGTAAGGTAAACACTGAAGCTTTCTTT. It is translated as CASSKVNTEAFF.

This clone was seen more than once but under ten times. CDR3 residues: CASSLDGRPNTEAFF. The CDR3, as DNA: TGCGCCAGCAGCTTGGATGGTAGACCTAACACTGAAGCTTTCTTT. The chain combines TRBV5-1 with TRBJ1-1, with D unresolved. CDR1 and CDR2 from the germline V gene are SGHRS and YFSETQ. Trimming removed 0 bases at V and 2 bases at J, with 11 bases between. The CDR3 is made up of 15 amino acids.

In this sample, this clone turned up once. The V call is TRBV4-1, the J call TRBJ2-2; no reliable D call. CDR1 is MGHRA and CDR2 is YSYEKL in the germline V gene. CDR3 size: 14 residues. Trimming removed 4 bases from V and 2 bases from J, with 8 bases in between. The CDR3 coding sequence is TGCGCCAGCAGCCTGATATTCAACACCGGGGAGCTGTTTTTT. Translation gives CASSLIFNTGELFF.

This clone has more than one count but fewer than ten. Here the CDR3 reads CASSSVGQPQHF. In nucleotides, the CDR3 is TGTGCCAGCAGCAGCGTAGGTCAGCCCCAGCATTTT. The chain links TRBV4-2 to TRBJ1-5; D gene ambiguous. Germline V gene data show CDR1 as LGHNA and CDR2 as YNFKEQ. V was shortened by 5 bases and J by 6 bases, with 8 bases between the two germline ends. CDR3 length: 12 residues.

V is TRBV5-1 and J is TRBJ2-1; a possible D gene is TRBD2 (6 bases). Trimming cost V 0 bases and J 3 bases, with 10 bases left between them. Looked up from germline, CDR1 is SGHRS and CDR2 is YFSETQ. CDR3 length: 15 residues. This CDR3 reads CASSLVGSDYNEQFF. CDR3 bases: TGCGCCAGCAGCTTGGTCGGGAGTGACTACAATGAGCAGTTCTTC.

The chain combines TRBV14 with TRBJ2-7; D may be TRBD1 or TRBD2 (5 bases each). Germline V gives CDR1 SGHDN, CDR2 FVKESK. This CDR3 comprises 17 residues. V was clipped by 5 bases and J by 7 bases, with 27 bases between them. CDR3 amino acids: CASSSAIRDGSWWEQYF. CDR3 bases: TGTGCCAGCAGCTCCGCCATCCGGGACGGATCATGGTGGGAGCAGTACTTC.

The chain uses TRBV28 and TRBJ2-3; a weak D match, TRBD2 (6 bases). Germline CDR1 MDHEN, CDR2 SYDVKM. The V end lost 3 bases, the J end lost 2 bases, and 21 bases lay between the germline ends. The CDR3 consists of 18 residues. This chain's CDR3 is CASSFISGPRSSTDTQYF. The CDR3 DNA follows: TGTGCCAGCAGTTTTATTAGCGGACCCCGATCCTCCACAGATACGCAGTATTTT.